This paragraph covers one T cell receptor (beta chain) sequence. This sample is part of a study of blood T cell repertoires in COVID-19. Two negative PCRs, clearance, or symptom resolution were required of recovered Cohort 3 donors. The table came from immunoSEQ multiplex PCR; TCRdb's copy has only in-frame clones and leaves some out. The table lists roughly 330,000 clones, roughly 88% of them singletons. CDR3 length: 14 amino acids. Germline V gene data show CDR1 as KGHDR and CDR2 as SFDVKD. V was cut by 4 bases and J by 2 bases, with 10 bases left in between. The chain is built from TRBV24-1 and TRBJ2-5, with D tentatively TRBD2 (5 bases). The source is a man in his thirties or forties who had recovered from COVID-19. The source material was PBMCs or T cells enriched from blood (not recorded which). The CDR3 DNA is TGTGCCACCAGTGACTGGACTGAGCAAGAGACCCAGTACTTC. It specifies CATSDWTEQETQYF.